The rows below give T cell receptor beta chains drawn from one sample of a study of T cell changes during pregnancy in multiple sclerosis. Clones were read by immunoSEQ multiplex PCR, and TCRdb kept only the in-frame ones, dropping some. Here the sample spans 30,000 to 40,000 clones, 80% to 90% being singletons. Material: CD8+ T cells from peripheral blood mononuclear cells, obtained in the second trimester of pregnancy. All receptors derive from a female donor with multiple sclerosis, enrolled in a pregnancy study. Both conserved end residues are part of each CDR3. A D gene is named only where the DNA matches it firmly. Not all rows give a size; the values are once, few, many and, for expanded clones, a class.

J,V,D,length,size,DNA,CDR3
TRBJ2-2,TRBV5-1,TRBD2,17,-,TGCGCCAGCAACCGGTCAGCGGGGGGGCTGTTGGCCGGGGAGCTGTTTTTT,CASNRSAGGLLAGELFF
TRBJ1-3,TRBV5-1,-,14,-,TGCGCCAGCAGCTTGGTCTGGAGGGCAAACACCATATATTTT,CASSLVWRANTIYF
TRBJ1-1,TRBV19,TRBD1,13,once,TGTGCCAGTGGAGACAGGGGGGTGACTGAAGCTTTCTTT,CASGDRGVTEAFF
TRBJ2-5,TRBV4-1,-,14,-,TGCGCCAGCAGCCAAGAGACAGGCCAAGAGACCCAGTACTTC,CASSQETGQETQYF
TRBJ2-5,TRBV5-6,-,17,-,TGTGCCAGCACTTGGAGACGGGGGGCCGGCATCCAAGAGACCCAGTACTTC,CASTWRRGAGIQETQYF
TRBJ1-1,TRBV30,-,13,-,TGTGCCTGGAGTACGGGGGTAACAACTGAAGCTTTCTTT,CAWSTGVTTEAFF
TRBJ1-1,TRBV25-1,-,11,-,TGTGCCAGCATTCTAGGAACTGAAGCTTTCTTT,CASILGTEAFF
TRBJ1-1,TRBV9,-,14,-,TGTGCCAGCAGCGTAGGTCCCTTGAACACTGAAGCTTTCTTT,CASSVGPLNTEAFF
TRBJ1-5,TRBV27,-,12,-,TGTGCCAGCAGTAGCTCTGGGGGGGCCCAGCATTTT,CASSSSGGAQHF
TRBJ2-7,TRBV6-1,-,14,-,TGTGCCAGCAGTGAACAGGTAGGCCCCTACGAGCAGTACTTC,CASSEQVGPYEQYF
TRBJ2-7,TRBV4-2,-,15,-,TGTGCCAGCAGCCAAGAGCGACAGGTGGACTACGAGCAGTACTTC,CASSQERQVDYEQYF
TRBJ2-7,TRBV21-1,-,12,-,TGTGCCAGCAGCCCCAACATTAACGAGCAGTACTTC,CASSPNINEQYF
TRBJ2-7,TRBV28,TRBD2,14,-,TGTGCCAGCAGTTTTGGTGGGGGGGGCTACGAGCAGTACTTC,CASSFGGGGYEQYF
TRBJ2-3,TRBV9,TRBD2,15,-,TGTGCCAGCAGCGTAGTGGCGGGGGTTACAGATACGCAGTATTTT,CASSVVAGVTDTQYF
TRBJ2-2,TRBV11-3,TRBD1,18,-,TGTGCCAGCAGCTTCAACAGGGGGCCGTATACGAACACCGGGGAGCTGTTTTTT,CASSFNRGPYTNTGELFF
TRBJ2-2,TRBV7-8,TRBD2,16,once,TGTGCCAGCAGCTATGGACTAGCGGGAGACACCGGGGAGCTGTTTTTT,CASSYGLAGDTGELFF
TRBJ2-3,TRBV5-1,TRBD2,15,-,TGCGCCAGCAGCTCAGAAGCGGGAGGATCTGGTACGCAGTATTTT,CASSSEAGGSGTQYF
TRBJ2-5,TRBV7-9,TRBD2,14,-,TGTGCCAGCAGCCCGACTAGCGGACAAGAGACCCAGTACTTC,CASSPTSGQETQYF
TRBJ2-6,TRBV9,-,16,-,TGTGCCAGCAGGAAAGACAGGACCTCTGGGGCCAACGTCCTGACTTTC,CASRKDRTSGANVLTF
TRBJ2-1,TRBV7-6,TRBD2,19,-,TGTGCCAGCAGCGCCGGTCGGGGACTAGCGGGACCGCCCTACAATGAGCAGTTCTTC,CASSAGRGLAGPPYNEQFF
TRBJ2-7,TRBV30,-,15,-,TGTGCCTGGAGAGGGTGGACACCCCCCTCCTACGAGCAGTACTTC,CAWRGWTPPSYEQYF
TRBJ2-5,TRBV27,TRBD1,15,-,TGTGCCAGCAGTTTGCGGGACAGGGAGAGCGAGACCCAGTACTTC,CASSLRDRESETQYF
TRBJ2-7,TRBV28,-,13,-,TGTGCCAGCAGTTTGGGCAACGCCTACGAGCAGTACTTC,CASSLGNAYEQYF
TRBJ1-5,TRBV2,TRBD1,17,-,TGTGCCAGCAGTCGGGGACAGCCGTCTAGAGGCAATCAGCCCCAGCATTTT,CASSRGQPSRGNQPQHF
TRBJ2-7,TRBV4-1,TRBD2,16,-,TGCGCCAGCAGCCAGGGGACTAGCGGGAGATACTACGAGCAGTACTTC,CASSQGTSGRYYEQYF
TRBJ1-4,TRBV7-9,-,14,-,TGTGCCAGCAGCCATCCAAAGGGAGGTGAAAAACTGTTTTTT,CASSHPKGGEKLFF
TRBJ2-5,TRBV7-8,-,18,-,TGTGCCAGCAGCCCCCCCTCCGGGTGGGGGGCAGGGGGAGAGACCCAGTACTTC,CASSPPSGWGAGGETQYF
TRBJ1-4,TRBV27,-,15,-,TGTGCCAGCAGTGCGCTCCGGCAGGATAATGAAAAACTGTTTTTT,CASSALRQDNEKLFF
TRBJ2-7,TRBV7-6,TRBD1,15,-,TGTGCCAGCAGCTACGGGACAGGGGGCTCCTACGAGCAGTACTTC,CASSYGTGGSYEQYF
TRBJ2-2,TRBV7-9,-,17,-,TGTGCCAGCGTATTTTTTGACGGAGGATTAAGGTCCGGGGAGCTGTTTTTT,CASVFFDGGLRSGELFF
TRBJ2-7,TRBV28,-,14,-,TGTGCCAGCAGTTTTGAGGTTAGGAGCTACGAGCAGTACTTC,CASSFEVRSYEQYF
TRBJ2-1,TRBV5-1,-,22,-,TGCGCCAGCAGCGGGGACCCCACCAGGGTTCCACAGGGGCGGGGGGACTACAATGAGCAGTTCTTC,CASSGDPTRVPQGRGDYNEQFF
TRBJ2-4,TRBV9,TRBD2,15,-,TGTGCCAGCAGCGAAGGAGCGGGAGGGAAAAACATTCAGTACTTC,CASSEGAGGKNIQYF
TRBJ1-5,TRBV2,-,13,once,TGTGCCAGCAGGCTAGTTAGCAATCAGCCCCAGCATTTT,CASRLVSNQPQHF
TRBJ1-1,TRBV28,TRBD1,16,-,TGTGCCAGCAGTTCCCCCCGGACAGGGGGGAACACTGAAGCTTTCTTT,CASSSPRTGGNTEAFF
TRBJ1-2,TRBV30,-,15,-,TGTGCCTGGACGATCCGGGGGTTCGAGAGATATGGCTACACCTTC,CAWTIRGFERYGYTF
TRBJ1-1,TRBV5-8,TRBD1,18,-,TGTGCCAGCAGCTTCTTCCCGCTACAGGGGCAAATGGAGACTGAAGCTTTCTTT,CASSFFPLQGQMETEAFF
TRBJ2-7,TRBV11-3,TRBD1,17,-,TGTGCCAGCAGCGCTACACAGGGGTTTGTGCGGTTCTACGAGCAGTACTTC,CASSATQGFVRFYEQYF
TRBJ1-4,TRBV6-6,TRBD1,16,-,TGTGCCAGCAGATCGTCCAGGGGGCGGCCTAATGAAAAACTGTTTTTT,CASRSSRGRPNEKLFF
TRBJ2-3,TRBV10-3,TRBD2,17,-,TGTGCCATCAAGATCGGGACTAGCGGGGGGGGGACAGATACGCAGTATTTT,CAIKIGTSGGGTDTQYF
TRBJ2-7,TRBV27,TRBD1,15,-,TGTGCCAGCAGTCGCCCCCCGGGACAGGGCCACGAGCAGTACTTC,CASSRPPGQGHEQYF
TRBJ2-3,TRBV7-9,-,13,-,TGTGCCAGCAGCTCAGGAACAGGGGATACGCAGTATTTT,CASSSGTGDTQYF
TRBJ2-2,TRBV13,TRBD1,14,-,TGTGCCAGCAGCTTATCACAGGGGGCAGGGGAGCTGTTTTTT,CASSLSQGAGELFF
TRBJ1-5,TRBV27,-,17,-,TGTGCCAGCAGTTTAAAGTCGGGGGGGAGTAGGAATCAGCCCCAGCATTTT,CASSLKSGGSRNQPQHF
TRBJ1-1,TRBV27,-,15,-,TGTGCCAGCACAGACACGACAGCCGCAACGACTGAAGCTTTCTTT,CASTDTTAATTEAFF
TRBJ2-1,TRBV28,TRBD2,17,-,TGTGCCAGCAGTTTATTAGGGCTAGCGGGAGGGCGCAATGAGCAGTTCTTC,CASSLLGLAGGRNEQFF
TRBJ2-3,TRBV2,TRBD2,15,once,TGTGCCAGCAGTGTGGGTAGCGGGAGTCGGGATACGCAGTATTTT,CASSVGSGSRDTQYF
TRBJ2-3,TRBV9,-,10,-,TGTGCCAGCGGGGGGGATACGCAGTATTTT,CASGGDTQYF
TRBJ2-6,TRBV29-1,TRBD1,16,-,TGCAGCGCGCTAAGCACAGGGGCTCCGGGGGCCAACGTCCTGACTTTC,CSALSTGAPGANVLTF
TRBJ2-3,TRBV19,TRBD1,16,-,TGTGCCAGTAGCATTTACAGGGGATTTCCCTCAGATACGCAGTATTTT,CASSIYRGFPSDTQYF
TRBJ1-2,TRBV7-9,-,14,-,TGTGCCAGCATCGAACAGAGTACTAACTATGGCTACACCTTC,CASIEQSTNYGYTF